The next 6 T cell receptor beta chains were all read from a single sample in a study of T-cell reconstitution after alpha-beta-depleted transplantation in children. Unique molecular identifiers were incorporated into the prepared TCRbeta library. TCRdb reprocessed the PCR reads with MiXCR, giving one entry per CDR3 protein. Of approximately 980,000 distinct CDR3 sequences in the sample, about 29% were seen once. Here the sequenced sample was PBMCs, mostly from graft donor cells, taken 360 days after TCRalphabeta/CD19-depleted stem cell transplant. Every receptor here comes from a boy under three years old who had a stem cell transplant for SCID, so the T cells may come from the graft donor.

The chain uses TRBV2 and TRBJ1-6, with D uncertain. Trimming shortened V by 0 bases and J by 4 bases, and 22 bases separated the two germline ends. The CDR3 has 20 amino acids. Germline CDR1 reads SNHLY; CDR2 reads FYNNEI. The CDR3: CASSEASEIRGLPYNSPLHF. CDR3 in DNA: TGTGCCAGCAGTGAAGCATCCGAAATCCGAGGCCTCCCGTATAATTCACCCCTCCACTTT.

This clonotype was seen only a few times. The chain employs TRBV4-1 and TRBJ2-1; either TRBD1 or TRBD2 may fit D (5 bases each). Between the trimmed V and J ends, which lost 3 bases and 0 bases, there was a span of 18 bases. This CDR3 has 18 residues. Germline loops: CDR1 MGHRA, CDR2 YSYEKL. This chain's CDR3 is CASSQPWAKGRSYNEQFF. DNA for the CDR3: TGCGCCAGCAGCCAGCCCTGGGCCAAGGGACGCTCCTACAATGAGCAGTTCTTC.

This clonotype was seen a few times. DNA for the CDR3: TGTGCCAGCAGCTTAGCGTGGGGACAGAGTTACAATGAGCAGTTCTTC. Protein: CASSLAWGQSYNEQFF. The chain links TRBV7-9 to TRBJ2-1; TRBD1 matches at 7 bases. Looked up from germline, CDR1 is SEHNR and CDR2 is FQNEAQ (reference sequence). The trim removed 0 bases at V and 4 bases at J, leaving 6 bases unmatched. The CDR3 contains 16 residues.

This chain joins TRBV10-3 and TRBJ2-2; D may be TRBD1 or TRBD2 (6 bases each). From germline, CDR1 is ENHRY and CDR2 SYGVKD. The CDR3 loop spans 13 amino acids. Trimming took off 6 bases at V and 5 bases at J, with 10 bases between the two ends. CDR3 loop: CAIRGGATGELFF. In nucleotides, the CDR3 is TGTGCCATCAGGGGGGGCGCGACCGGGGAGCTGTTTTTT.

This clonotype was seen ten or more times. The genes are TRBV10-3 and TRBJ2-2; D uncertain. The CDR3 loop spans 12 amino acids. Germline V lookup: CDR1 ENHRY, CDR2 SYGVKD. Deletions cut 9 bases from V and 6 bases from J, with 11 bases between. DNA of the CDR3: TGTGCCATAAAAAGCTCGGCCGGGGAGCTGTTTTTT. Translating it yields CAIKSSAGELFF.

On this clonotype itself: This may be a read error, as it is one base from a much larger clone. V gene TRBV6-2 or TRBV6-3 combines with J gene TRBJ1-1; D not certain. Germline CDR1 reads MNHEY; CDR2 reads SVGEGT. This CDR3 region has 12 residues. V shed 2 bases and J shed 3 bases, with 4 bases lying between them. The CDR3 DNA reads TGTGCCAGCAGTTACCGGGACACTGAAGCTTTCTTT. Its protein product is CASSYRDTEAFF.